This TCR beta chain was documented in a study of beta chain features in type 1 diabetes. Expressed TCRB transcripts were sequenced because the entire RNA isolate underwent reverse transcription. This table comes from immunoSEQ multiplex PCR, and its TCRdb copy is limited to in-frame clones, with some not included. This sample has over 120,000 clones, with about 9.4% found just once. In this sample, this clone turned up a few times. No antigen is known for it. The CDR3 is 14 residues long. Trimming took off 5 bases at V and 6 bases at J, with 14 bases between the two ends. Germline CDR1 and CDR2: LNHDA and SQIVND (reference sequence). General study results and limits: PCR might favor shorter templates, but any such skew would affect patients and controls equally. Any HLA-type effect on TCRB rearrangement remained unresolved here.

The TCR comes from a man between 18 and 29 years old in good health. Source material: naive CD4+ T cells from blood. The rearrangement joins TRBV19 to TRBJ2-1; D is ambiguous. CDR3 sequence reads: CASSRGIPSNEQFF. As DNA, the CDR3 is TGTGCCAGTAGTCGCGGAATCCCAAGCAATGAGCAGTTCTTC.